This TCR beta chain was documented in a study of blood T cells in healthy people across ages (dated by TCRdb to about 2015). With respect to the entire study: Template switching captured roughly one uniquely barcoded TCR beta cDNA molecule per two T cells in model experiments. To track age-related changes in TCR beta repertoire diversity, the study relied on deep sequencing normalized with unique cDNA molecular identifiers. The donors were divided into four age groups: young (average around 15 years), middle-aged (about 40), aged (under 70) and long-lived (about 90). Two additional independent replicas of 1 million unique cDNA reads from the same blood draw were analyzed for two donors (one aged 18 to 29 and one aged 80 or older). To avoid experimental bias, donors of different ages were spread randomly across the sequencing lanes.

Notes on this clonotype: Which antigen it targets is not known. Base qualities are not at hand, and no much larger clone is one base apart.

The method was 5' RACE. Sequencing relied on an Illumina HiSeq 2500. The second PCR ran for about 6 to 12 cycles and used a J-beta primer mix along with a sample-barcoded 5' primer. A unique molecular identifier was introduced onto each TCR beta cDNA molecule by a template-switch 5' adaptor carrying 12 random nucleotides. Each sample yielded at least 2.5 million CDR3-containing paired-end reads. The Mint cDNA synthesis kit, primed by a TRBC-specific oligonucleotide, was used to synthesize first-strand cDNA from all RNA. Following uracil-DNA glycosylase treatment, a first 18-cycle PCR with universal primers M1SS and BC2_uni_R was performed on all cDNA. Under the source paper's analysis protocol: Normalization of each sample was performed by random selection of 1 million high-quality reads, each carrying a distinct molecular identifier. Reads with shared molecular identifiers were discarded instead of being binned into consensus sequences. MiTCR, run with a Q25 quality threshold and the strictest error-elimination algorithm, handled CDR3 identification, clonotype clustering and error correction. A nonparametric unseen species model using Euler transformation provided a lower-bound estimate of total TCR beta diversity. TCRdb passed the public sequencing reads through fastp at Q25 and MiXCR, retaining productive beta sequences. Under each unique CDR3 protein, matching rows form one entry showing the most common genes and DNA. TCRdb's processing, not the authors', yielded these V and J calls. Across this sample there are about a million distinct CDR3 sequences, with 51% seen only once. The ten largest clones take up about a fifth of the sample.

V trim: 6 bases; J trim: 2 bases; unmatched bases: 8. Including the terminal cysteine and phenylalanine, the CDR3 comprises 14 residues. Only the CDR3 DNA stays, 42 bases, in frame from base 1. CDR1 and CDR2 are drawn from the germline V gene (reference sequence): DFQATT, SNEGSKA. The 39 donors, aged about 6 to 95 years, were systemically healthy Caucasian individuals from Russia. Each donor gave about 9.7 milliliters of peripheral blood, drawn into EDTA-treated Vacutainer tubes. Ficoll-Paque density-gradient centrifugation was used to isolate PBMCs, with at least 6.5 million per sample. Total RNA was extracted from PBMCs with Trizol reagent, with at least 5 micrograms obtained per sample. For every donor, flow cytometry on a PBMC aliquot measured the percentage of naive CD45RAhigh/CD27high T cells. Here is what the overall study found, with its caveats: The CMV infection status of donors was not known, potentially confounding age-related changes in expanded clonotypes. Compared with the aged group, the long-lived group had more naive CD4+ T cells, fewer expanded clones and increased TCR diversity, suggesting age selection. Estimates of total diversity from one million sequenced T cells were regarded as lower bounds and underestimates. Bulk unsorted PBMC profiling prevented conclusive comparison of naive and antigen-experienced compartments. Observed TCR beta diversity per million T cells fell roughly linearly with age, and a significant reduction was already apparent by age roughly 40. There was a strong correlation between observed TCR beta diversity and the percentage of naive T cells measured by flow cytometry.

This sequence was found in a woman aged 60-75 years in good health. The chain links TRBV20-1 with TRBJ2-5; 8 bases in the junction line up with TRBD2. Sequenced: blood. The nucleotide sequence is TGCAGTGCCGCAACTAGCGGTTTACAAGAGACCCAGTACTTC. Translated, this gives CSAATSGLQETQYF.